Shown below are 2 T cell receptor beta chains from a single sample sequenced in a study of T cell changes during pregnancy in multiple sclerosis. Clones were sequenced by immunoSEQ multiplex PCR, and TCRdb holds only the in-frame ones, with some missing. The table includes about 93,000 clones, roughly nine tenths detected once. The sample was peripheral blood, taken after pregnancy. These receptors all come from a female donor in good health, enrolled as a control in a pregnancy study.

CDR3 sequence: CASSPRGDYNEQFF. CDR3 sequence (DNA): TGTGCCAGCAGCCCACGGGGGGACTACAATGAGCAGTTCTTC. The chain has TRBV4-2 and TRBJ2-1, with 7 bases that match TRBD2. The CDR3 is made up of 14 amino acids. V dropped 4 bases and J dropped 3; count of bases not matched to a gene: 3. Germline V gene data show CDR1 as LGHNA and CDR2 as YNFKEQ.

This chain uses TRBV7-9 with TRBJ1-1; no definite D call. The CDR3 covers 13 residues. Germline V gene data show CDR1 as SEHNR and CDR2 as FQNEAQ (reference sequence). The V and J ends lost 1 base and 5 bases respectively, with 8 bases between them. The CDR3 coding sequence is TGTGCCAGCAGCTTAGACGGGATTACTGAAGCTTTCTTT. Amino acids: CASSLDGITEAFF.